This TCR beta chain originates from a study of cytomegalovirus exposure and HLA in healthy donors. Whole-study results and caveats: Excluded were some V segments that proved indistinguishable, including TRBV6-2 and TRBV6-3. A later analysis reported that several of the most significant clusters appeared to be linked to common viral pathogens, among them Epstein-Barr virus.

Comment on this clone: Its antigen is currently unknown.

The PCR had 60 Vbeta and 13 Jbeta primers. This table comes from immunoSEQ multiplex PCR, and its TCRdb copy is limited to in-frame clones, with some not included. The sample includes approximately 150,000 clones, 75% to 90% seen only once; the top ten take approximately 2%. Germline V gene data show CDR1 as MNHEY and CDR2 as SMNVEV (reference sequence). CDR3 length: 13 amino acids. V lost 5 bases to trimming and J lost 4 bases, with 11 bases between them. The V gene is TRBV27, the J gene TRBJ1-2; no reliable D call. Specimen: PBMCs. The clonotype comes from a human donor in good health. The CDR3 here is CASSPREGYGYTF. As DNA, the CDR3 is TGTGCCAGCAGTCCTAGGGAGGGCTATGGCTACACCTTC.